This TCR beta chain was captured by sequencing in a study of long-term antiretroviral therapy in people with HIV. It was version v3.0 of the immunoSEQ assay that was run at survey level. Profiling relied on immunoSEQ multiplex PCR, and the TCRdb table lists in-frame clones only, not all of them. The table has about 20,000 clones, approximately 83% seen once. Germline V CDR1 and CDR2: SQVTM, ANQGSEA. The CDR3 covers 15 residues. V was pared by 0 bases and J by 5 bases, with 17 bases between. The chain uses TRBV29-1 and TRBJ2-7; weak D call: TRBD1 (7 bases). The specimen was unsorted PBMCs, collected 1.2 years after starting antiretroviral therapy. This receptor was obtained from a woman aged 35 to 49 with HIV. This chain's CDR3 is CSVEEGRGRGDEQYF. For the CDR3, the DNA is TGCAGCGTTGAAGAAGGAAGGGGGCGCGGGGACGAGCAGTACTTC.